The sequence of this T cell receptor beta chain was determined in a study of blood T cell repertoires in COVID-19. About the research overall: Sites in the United States, Italy and Spain provided acute and convalescent COVID-19 samples.

Cohort placement rested on clinical history that participants reported themselves. Original analysis: By means of reference gene primer amplification, nucleated cell counts were estimated. Sequencing was performed with immunoSEQ multiplex PCR; in TCRdb, only in-frame clones are kept and a portion is missing. The V and J calls and clone size come from that table; D and trimming were worked out from the DNA. The data contain 250,000 or so clones, around 83% of them singletons. Germline V gives CDR1 MNHNY, CDR2 SVGAGI (reference sequence). This CDR3 comprises 15 residues. V lost 4 bases to trimming and J lost 9 bases; unmatched junction nucleotides: 12.

The sample comprised PBMCs or T cells enriched from blood (not recorded which). The origin of this receptor is a woman in her 50s who had been exposed to COVID-19. The J gene is TRBJ1-2, the V gene TRBV6-6; TRBD1 agrees at 9 bases. CDR3 bases: TGTGCCAGCAGTTCCAAGGCGGGACAGGGAGGAAGCTACACCTTC. It translates to CASSSKAGQGGSYTF.